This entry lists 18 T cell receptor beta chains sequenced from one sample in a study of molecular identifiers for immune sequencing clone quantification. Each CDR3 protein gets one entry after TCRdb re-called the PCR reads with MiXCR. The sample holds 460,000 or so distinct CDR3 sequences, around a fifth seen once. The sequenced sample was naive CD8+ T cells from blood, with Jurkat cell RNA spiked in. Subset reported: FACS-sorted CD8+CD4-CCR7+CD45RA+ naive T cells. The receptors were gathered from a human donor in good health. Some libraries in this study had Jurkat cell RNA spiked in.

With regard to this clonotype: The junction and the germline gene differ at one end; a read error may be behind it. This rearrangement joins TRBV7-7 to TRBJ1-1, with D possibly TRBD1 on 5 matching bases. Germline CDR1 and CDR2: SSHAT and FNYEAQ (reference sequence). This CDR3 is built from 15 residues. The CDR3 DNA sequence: TGTGCTAGCAGCTTATTGTGGGGCTGTGACACTGAAGCTTTCTTT. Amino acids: CASSLLWGCDTEAFF.

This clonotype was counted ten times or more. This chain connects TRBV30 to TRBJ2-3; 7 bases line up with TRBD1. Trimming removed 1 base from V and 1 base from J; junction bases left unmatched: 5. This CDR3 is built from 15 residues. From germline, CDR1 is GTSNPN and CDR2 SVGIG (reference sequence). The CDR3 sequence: CAWSEGAGGTDTQYF. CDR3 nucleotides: TGTGCCTGGAGTGAGGGGGCAGGAGGCACAGATACGCAGTATTTT. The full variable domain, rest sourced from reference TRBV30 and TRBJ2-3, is SQTIHQWPATLVQPVGSPLSLECTVEGTSNPNLYWYRQAAGRGLQLLFYSVGIGQISSEVPQNLSASRPQDRQFILSSKKLLLSDSGFYLCAWSEGAGGTDTQYFGPGTRLTVL.

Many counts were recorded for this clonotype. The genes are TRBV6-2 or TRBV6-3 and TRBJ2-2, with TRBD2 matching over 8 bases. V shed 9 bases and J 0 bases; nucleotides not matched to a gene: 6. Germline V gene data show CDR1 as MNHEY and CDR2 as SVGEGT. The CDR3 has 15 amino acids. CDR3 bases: TGTGCCAGTATTTCACTAGCGGCGAACACCGGGGAGCTGTTTTTT. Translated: CASISLAANTGELFF.

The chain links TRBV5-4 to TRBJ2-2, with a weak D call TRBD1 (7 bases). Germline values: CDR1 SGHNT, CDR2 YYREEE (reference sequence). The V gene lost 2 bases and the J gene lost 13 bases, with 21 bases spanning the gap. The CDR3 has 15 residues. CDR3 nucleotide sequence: TGTGCCAGCAGCTTTTGGTCAGGGGGACTTGGCGTGCTGTTTTTT. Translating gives CASSFWSGGLGVLFF.

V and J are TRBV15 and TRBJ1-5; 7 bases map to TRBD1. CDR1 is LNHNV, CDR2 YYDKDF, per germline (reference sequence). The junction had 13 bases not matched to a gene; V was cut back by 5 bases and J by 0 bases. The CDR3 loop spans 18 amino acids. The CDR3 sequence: CATSVLWDRSYSNQPQHF. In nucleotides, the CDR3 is TGTGCCACCAGCGTACTATGGGACAGAAGTTATAGCAATCAGCCCCAGCATTTT.

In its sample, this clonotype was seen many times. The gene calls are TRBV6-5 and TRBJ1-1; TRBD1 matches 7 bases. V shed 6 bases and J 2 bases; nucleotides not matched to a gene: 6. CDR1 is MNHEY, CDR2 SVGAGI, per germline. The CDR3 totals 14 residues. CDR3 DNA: TGTGCCAGCAGCGTAGGACAGGTTAACACTGAAGCTTTCTTT. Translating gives CASSVGQVNTEAFF.

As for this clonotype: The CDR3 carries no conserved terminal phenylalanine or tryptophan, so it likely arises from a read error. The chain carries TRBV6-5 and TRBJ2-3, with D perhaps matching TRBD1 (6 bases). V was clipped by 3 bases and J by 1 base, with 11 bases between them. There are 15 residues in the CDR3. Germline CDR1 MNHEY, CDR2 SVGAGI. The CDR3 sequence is CASSYVSGGTDTQYL. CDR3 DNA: TGTGCCAGCAGTTATGTGTCAGGGGGCACAGATACGCAGTATCTT.

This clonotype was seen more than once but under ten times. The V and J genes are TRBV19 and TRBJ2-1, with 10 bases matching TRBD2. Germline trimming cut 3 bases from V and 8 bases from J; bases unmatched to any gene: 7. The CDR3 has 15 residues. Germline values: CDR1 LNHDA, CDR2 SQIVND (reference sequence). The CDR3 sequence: CASSMGASGSDEQFF. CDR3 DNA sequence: TGTGCCAGTAGTATGGGGGCTAGCGGGAGTGATGAGCAGTTCTTC.

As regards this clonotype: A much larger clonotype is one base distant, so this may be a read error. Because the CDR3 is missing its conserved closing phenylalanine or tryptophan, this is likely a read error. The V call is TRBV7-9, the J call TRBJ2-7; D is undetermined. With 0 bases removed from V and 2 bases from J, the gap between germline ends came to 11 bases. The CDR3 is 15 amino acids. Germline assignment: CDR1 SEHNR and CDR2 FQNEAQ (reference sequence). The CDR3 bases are TGTGCCAGCAGCTTAGCGCCCGGCAGGCCCTACGAGCAGTACCTC. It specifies CASSLAPGRPYEQYL.

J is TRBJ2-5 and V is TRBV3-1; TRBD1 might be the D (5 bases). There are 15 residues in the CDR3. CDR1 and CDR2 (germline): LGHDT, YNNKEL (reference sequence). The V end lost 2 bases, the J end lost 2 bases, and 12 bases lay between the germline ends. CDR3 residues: CASSQLQELQETQYF. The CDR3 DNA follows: TGTGCCAGCAGCCAATTACAGGAACTACAAGAGACCCAGTACTTC.

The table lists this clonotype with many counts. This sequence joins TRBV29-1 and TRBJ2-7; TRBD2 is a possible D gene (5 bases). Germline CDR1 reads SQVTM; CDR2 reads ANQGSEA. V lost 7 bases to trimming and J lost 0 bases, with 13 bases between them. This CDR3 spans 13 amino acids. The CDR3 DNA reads TGCAGCGCCAGAGCGGAAAGCTCCTACGAGCAGTACTTC. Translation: CSARAESSYEQYF.

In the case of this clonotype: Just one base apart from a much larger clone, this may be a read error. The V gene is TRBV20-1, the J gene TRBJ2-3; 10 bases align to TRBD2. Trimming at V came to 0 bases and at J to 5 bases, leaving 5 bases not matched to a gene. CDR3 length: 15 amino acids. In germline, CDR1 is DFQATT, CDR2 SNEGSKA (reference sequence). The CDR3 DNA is TGCAGTGCTAGAGAACTCACTAGCGGGATAGATACGCAGTATTTT. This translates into CSARELTSGIDTQYF.

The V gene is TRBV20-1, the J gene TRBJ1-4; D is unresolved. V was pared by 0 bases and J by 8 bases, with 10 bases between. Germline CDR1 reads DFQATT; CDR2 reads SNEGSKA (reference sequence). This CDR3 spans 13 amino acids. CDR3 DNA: TGCAGTGCTAGAGATAGTACCAGGGAAAAACTGTTTTTT. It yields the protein CSARDSTREKLFF.

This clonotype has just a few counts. The CDR3 is CASSLGPWNGYNEQFF. In nucleotides, the CDR3 is TGTGCCAGCAGCTTAGGTCCTTGGAATGGGTACAATGAGCAGTTCTTC. The gene calls are TRBV7-2 and TRBJ2-1; no definite D call. CDR1 is SGHTA, CDR2 FQGNSA, per germline. V was clipped by 1 base and J by 4 bases, with 14 bases between them. CDR3 length equals 16 residues. Looking up the rest from reference TRBV7-2 and TRBJ2-1 gives the full variable domain: GAGVSQSPSNKVTEKGKDVELRCDPISGHTALYWYRQSLGQGLEFLIYFQGNSAPDKSGLPSDRFSAERTGGSVSTLTIQRTQQEDSAVYLCASSLGPWNGYNEQFFGPGTRLTVL.

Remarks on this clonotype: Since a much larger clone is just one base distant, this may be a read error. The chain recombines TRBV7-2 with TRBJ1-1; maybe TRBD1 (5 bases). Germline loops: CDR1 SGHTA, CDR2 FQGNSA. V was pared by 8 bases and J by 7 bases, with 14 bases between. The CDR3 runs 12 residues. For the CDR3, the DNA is TGTGCCAGCTGCCCAACAGGTTTTGAAGCTTTCTTT. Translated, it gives CASCPTGFEAFF.

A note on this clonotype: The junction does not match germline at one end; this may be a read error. CDR3 DNA: TGTGCCAGCGACGACGGACAGGGGGCTAACTATAGCTACACCTTC. It specifies CASDDGQGANYSYTF. The gene calls are TRBV28 and TRBJ1-2; 11 bases align to TRBD1. CDR3 length: 15 residues. CDR1 and CDR2 from the germline V gene are MDHEN and SYDVKM.

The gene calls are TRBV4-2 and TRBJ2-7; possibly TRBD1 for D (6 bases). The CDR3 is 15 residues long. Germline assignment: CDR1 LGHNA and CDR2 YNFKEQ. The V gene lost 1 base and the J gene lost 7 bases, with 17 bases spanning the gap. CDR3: CASSQAPTGRKEQYF. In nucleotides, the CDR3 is TGTGCCAGCAGCCAAGCTCCCACAGGGAGAAAGGAGCAGTACTTC.

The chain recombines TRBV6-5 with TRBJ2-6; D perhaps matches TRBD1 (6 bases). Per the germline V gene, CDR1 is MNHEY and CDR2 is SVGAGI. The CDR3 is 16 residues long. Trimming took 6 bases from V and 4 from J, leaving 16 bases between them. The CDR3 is CASRGARFDGANVLTF. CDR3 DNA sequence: TGTGCCAGCAGGGGGGCTAGGTTCGACGGGGCCAACGTCCTGACTTTC.